This T cell receptor beta chain was captured in a study of blood T cell repertoires in COVID-19. Generated by immunoSEQ multiplex PCR, the TCRdb table keeps only in-frame clones and is missing some. The profile covers about 49,000 clones, with 80% to 90% appearing a single time and about 5% taken by the ten largest. The J segment lost 9 bases and the V segment lost 4 bases, leaving 4 bases of the junction unmatched. The CDR3 runs to 14 residues. The V gene's germline CDR1 is SGHRS and CDR2 YFSETQ. This TCR was sampled from a human donor in a cohort sampled during active COVID-19. This chain joins TRBV5-1 and TRBJ2-1; 13 bases map to TRBD2. The sample was peripheral blood. The CDR3 reads CASSKTSGRGEQFF. CDR3 in DNA: TGCGCCAGCAGCAAAACTAGCGGGAGGGGTGAGCAGTTCTTC.